The next 14 T cell receptor beta chains were all read from a single sample in a study of blood T cell repertoires in COVID-19. Sequencing was performed with immunoSEQ multiplex PCR; in TCRdb, only in-frame clones are kept and a portion is missing. The sample has over 40,000 clones, 75% to 85% seen once. The specimen was peripheral blood. The source of these receptors is a man aged 40-49 years with acute or convalescent COVID-19.

The rearrangement uses TRBV5-1 and TRBJ2-3; possible D gene TRBD1, 5 bases. CDR1 SGHRS and CDR2 YFSETQ come from the germline V gene. This CDR3 spans 14 amino acids. V was trimmed by 0 bases and J by 6 bases, leaving 11 bases between them. CDR3 coding DNA: TGCGCCAGCAGCTTGGTACAGGATGGGGATACGCAGTATTTT. Translated: CASSLVQDGDTQYF.

This clone was recorded only once. The chain recombines TRBV6-5 with TRBJ2-7; TRBD1 matches 9 bases. Per the germline V gene, CDR1 is MNHEY and CDR2 is SVGAGI. CDR3 length: 15 amino acids. V lost 2 bases, J lost 5 bases, and 7 bases stayed unmatched. As DNA, the CDR3 is TGTGCCAGCAGTTACGAGACAGGGGGTAGGGACGAGCAGTACTTC. Translation gives CASSYETGGRDEQYF.

This sequence joins TRBV12-3 or TRBV12-4 and TRBJ1-5; D gene ambiguous. Trimming took 4 bases from V and 4 from J, leaving 8 bases between them. The CDR3 runs 13 residues. The CDR3 here is CASSWRVNQPQHF. For the CDR3, the DNA is TGTGCCAGCAGTTGGAGGGTTAATCAGCCCCAGCATTTT.

The chain combines TRBV30 with TRBJ1-2, with D maybe TRBD1 (5 bases). Trimming removed 3 bases at V and 3 bases at J, with 14 bases between. The CDR3 sequence is 14 residues long. The germline gives CDR1 GTSNPN, CDR2 SVGIG (reference sequence). The CDR3 reads CAWRAQGKDYGYTF. The DNA for the CDR3 is TGTGCCTGGAGGGCCCAGGGTAAGGACTATGGCTACACCTTC.

The CDR3 spells CASSEGLAVAYEQYF. CDR3 coding DNA: TGTGCCAGCAGTGAAGGACTAGCGGTGGCCTACGAGCAGTACTTC. J is TRBJ2-7 and V is TRBV2; 9 bases match TRBD2. The CDR3 contains 15 residues. V lost 1 base and J lost 2; bases outside the gene matches: 3. Per the germline V gene, CDR1 is SNHLY and CDR2 is FYNNEI.

This clone was detected only once. V gene TRBV6-1 combines with J gene TRBJ2-7; 12 nucleotides align to TRBD2. The CDR3 extends over 15 amino acids. Losses at the gene ends were 2 bases for V and 2 bases for J; bases not matched to a gene: 1. Germline V gene lookup returns CDR1 MNHNS and CDR2 SASEGT. CDR3: CASSERLAGAYEQYF. Here the CDR3 DNA reads TGTGCCAGCAGTGAACGACTAGCGGGGGCCTACGAGCAGTACTTC.

This chain links TRBV21-1 with TRBJ2-1; the table's D call, TRBD2, has no DNA check behind it. TRBV21-1 is recorded as a pseudogene. This CDR3 region has 18 residues. CDR3 loop: CASSKGKVGGAGYNEQFF. The CDR3 DNA reads as TGTGCCAGCAGCAAAGGGAAAGTCGGGGGGGCCGGCTACAATGAGCAGTTCTTC.

This clone was observed a few times. The chain has TRBV20-1 and TRBJ2-1, with D tentatively TRBD2 (6 bases). Germline CDR1 DFQATT, CDR2 SNEGSKA (reference sequence). This CDR3 is built from 11 residues. For the CDR3, the DNA is TGCAGGACACGGAGGGACAATGAGCAGTTCTTC. Translation gives CRTRRDNEQFF.

The CDR3: CASSLHLGGTEAFF. In DNA form, the CDR3 reads TGTGCCAGCAGCTTACATTTGGGAGGCACTGAAGCTTTCTTT. The gene calls are TRBV7-9 and TRBJ1-1; D is ambiguous. The CDR3 is 14 residues long. With 2 bases removed from V and 4 bases from J, the gap between germline ends came to 11 bases. The V gene's germline CDR1 is SEHNR and CDR2 FQNEAQ (reference sequence).

The CDR3: CASGDWRDYGYTF. The CDR3 bases are TGTGCCAGCGGAGACTGGCGGGATTATGGCTACACCTTC. The V call is TRBV12-3 or TRBV12-4, the J call TRBJ1-2, with no clear D. The ends were cut back, 8 bases at V and 5 bases at J, with 15 bases in the middle. This CDR3 comprises 13 residues.

The rearrangement links TRBV12-5 to TRBJ1-1, with TRBD1 as a possible D gene (6 bases). Trimming took off 4 bases at V and 0 bases at J, with 33 bases between the two ends. Germline CDR1 reads LGHNT; CDR2 reads FRNRAP. This CDR3 has 22 residues. This chain's CDR3 is CASGSVERGTGTQTFLNTEAFF. CDR3 bases: TGTGCTAGTGGTTCCGTTGAGCGGGGGACCGGGACACAGACTTTTTTGAACACTGAAGCTTTCTTT. The full variable domain, in which reference TRBV12-5 and TRBJ1-1 provide the parts outside the CDR3, is DARVTQTPRHKVTEMGQEVTMRCQPILGHNTVFWYRQTMMQGLELLAYFRNRAPLDDSGMPKDRFSAEMPDATLATLKIQPSEPRDSAVYFCASGSVERGTGTQTFLNTEAFFGQGTRLTVV.

This clone was found once. V gene TRBV14 combines with J gene TRBJ2-3; 13 bases match TRBD2. With 3 bases clipped from V and 15 bases from J, the junction kept 6 bases outside the gene matches. CDR1 and CDR2 from the germline V gene are SGHDN and FVKESK. The CDR3 sequence is 13 residues long. CDR3 sequence reads: CASSQTGTSGNYF. The DNA for the CDR3 is TGTGCCAGCAGCCAGACCGGGACTAGCGGGAATTATTTT.

This chain joins TRBV7-9 and TRBJ2-7; maybe TRBD2 (6 bases). The CDR3 spans 14 residues. V lost 5 bases and J 5 bases, leaving 16 bases between the germline ends. Germline assignment: CDR1 SEHNR and CDR2 FQNEAQ (reference sequence). The CDR3 nucleotides are TGTGCCAGCAGCCCGGGACTTGGGTGGAACGAGCAGTACTTC. Protein sequence: CASSPGLGWNEQYF.

CDR3 residues: CASSPGDRGSGNTIYF. The CDR3, as DNA: TGTGCCAGCAGCCCAGGCGACAGGGGTTCGGGAAACACCATATATTTT. V and J are TRBV11-2 and TRBJ1-3; 8 bases map to TRBD1. Germline CDR1 is SGHAT and CDR2 is FQNNGV. The ends lost 5 bases at V and 4 bases at J; junction bases unmatched: 10. CDR3 length equals 16 residues.